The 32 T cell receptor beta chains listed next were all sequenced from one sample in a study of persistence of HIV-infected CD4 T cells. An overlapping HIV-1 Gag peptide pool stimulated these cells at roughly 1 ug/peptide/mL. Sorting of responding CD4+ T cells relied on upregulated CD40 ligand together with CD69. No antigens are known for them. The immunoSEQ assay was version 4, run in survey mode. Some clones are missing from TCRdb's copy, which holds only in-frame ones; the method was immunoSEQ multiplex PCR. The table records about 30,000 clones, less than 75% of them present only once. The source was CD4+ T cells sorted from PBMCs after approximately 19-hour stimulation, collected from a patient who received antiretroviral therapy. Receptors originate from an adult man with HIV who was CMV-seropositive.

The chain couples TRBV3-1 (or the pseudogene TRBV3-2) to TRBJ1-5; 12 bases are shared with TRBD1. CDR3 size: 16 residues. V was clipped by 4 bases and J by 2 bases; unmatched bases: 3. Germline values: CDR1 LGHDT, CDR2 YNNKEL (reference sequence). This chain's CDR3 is CASSPGTGGGNQPQHF. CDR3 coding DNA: TGTGCCAGCAGCCCCGGGACAGGGGGCGGCAATCAGCCCCAGCATTTT.

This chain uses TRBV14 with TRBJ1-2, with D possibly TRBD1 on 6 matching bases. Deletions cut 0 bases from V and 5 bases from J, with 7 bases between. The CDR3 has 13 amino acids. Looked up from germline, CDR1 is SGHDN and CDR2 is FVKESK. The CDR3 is CASSQEGGYGYTF. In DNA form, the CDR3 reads TGTGCCAGCAGCCAAGAAGGGGGGTATGGCTACACCTTC.

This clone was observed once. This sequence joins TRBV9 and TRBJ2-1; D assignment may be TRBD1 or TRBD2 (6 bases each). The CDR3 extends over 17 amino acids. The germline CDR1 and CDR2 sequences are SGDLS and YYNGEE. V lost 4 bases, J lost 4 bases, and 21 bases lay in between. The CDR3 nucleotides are TGTGCCAGCAGCACAGCACTTATCGGGGGCCAGTACAATGAGCAGTTCTTC. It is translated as CASSTALIGGQYNEQFF.

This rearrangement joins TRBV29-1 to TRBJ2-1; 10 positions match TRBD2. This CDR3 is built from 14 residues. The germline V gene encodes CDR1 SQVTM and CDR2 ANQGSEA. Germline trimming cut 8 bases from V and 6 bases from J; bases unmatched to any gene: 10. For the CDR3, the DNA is TGCAGCATGCTAGCGGGGGCCTGGGGCAATGAGCAGTTCTTC. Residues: CSMLAGAWGNEQFF.

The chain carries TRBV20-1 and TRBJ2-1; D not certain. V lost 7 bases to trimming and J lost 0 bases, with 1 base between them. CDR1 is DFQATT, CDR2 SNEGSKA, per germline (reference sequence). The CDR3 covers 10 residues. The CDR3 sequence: CSVSYNEQFF. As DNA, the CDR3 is TGCAGTGTCTCCTACAATGAGCAGTTCTTC.

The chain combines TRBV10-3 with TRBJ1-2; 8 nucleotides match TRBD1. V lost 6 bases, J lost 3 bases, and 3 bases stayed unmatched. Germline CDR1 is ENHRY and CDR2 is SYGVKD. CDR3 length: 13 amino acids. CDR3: CAIREQGDYGYTF. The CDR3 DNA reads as TGTGCCATCAGAGAACAGGGGGACTATGGCTACACCTTC.

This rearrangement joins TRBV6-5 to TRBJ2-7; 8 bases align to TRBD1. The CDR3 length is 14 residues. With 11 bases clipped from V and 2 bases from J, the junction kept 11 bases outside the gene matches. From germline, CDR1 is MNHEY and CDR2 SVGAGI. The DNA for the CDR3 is TGTGCCGTATTAACAGGGGGTCTCCCCTACGAGCAGTACTTC. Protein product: CAVLTGGLPYEQYF.

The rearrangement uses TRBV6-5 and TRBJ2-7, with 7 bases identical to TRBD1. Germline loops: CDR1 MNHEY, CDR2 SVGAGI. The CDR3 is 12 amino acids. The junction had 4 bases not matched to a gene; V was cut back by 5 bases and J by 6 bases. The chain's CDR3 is CASSNRGSEQYF. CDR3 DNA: TGTGCCAGCAGTAACAGGGGTAGCGAGCAGTACTTC.

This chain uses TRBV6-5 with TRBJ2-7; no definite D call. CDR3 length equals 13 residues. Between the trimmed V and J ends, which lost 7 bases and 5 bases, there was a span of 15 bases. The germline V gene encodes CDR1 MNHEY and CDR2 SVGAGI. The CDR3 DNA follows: TGTGCCAGCAAGAAGATGGGCTTCCACGAGCAGTACTTC. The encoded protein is CASKKMGFHEQYF.

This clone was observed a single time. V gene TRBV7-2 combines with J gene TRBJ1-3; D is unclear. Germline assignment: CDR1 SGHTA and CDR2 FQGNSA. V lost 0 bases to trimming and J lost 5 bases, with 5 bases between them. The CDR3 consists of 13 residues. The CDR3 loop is CASSLASRNTIYF. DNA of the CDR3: TGTGCCAGCAGCTTAGCATCACGAAACACCATATATTTT.

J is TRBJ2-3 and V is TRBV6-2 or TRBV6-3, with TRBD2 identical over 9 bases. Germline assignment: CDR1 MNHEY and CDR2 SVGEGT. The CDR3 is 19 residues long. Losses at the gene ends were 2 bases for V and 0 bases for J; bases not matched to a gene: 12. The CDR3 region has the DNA TGTGCCAGCAGTTACGGTCTTGGCGGGGGGGGTCTGAGCACAGATACGCAGTATTTT. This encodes CASSYGLGGGGLSTDTQYF.

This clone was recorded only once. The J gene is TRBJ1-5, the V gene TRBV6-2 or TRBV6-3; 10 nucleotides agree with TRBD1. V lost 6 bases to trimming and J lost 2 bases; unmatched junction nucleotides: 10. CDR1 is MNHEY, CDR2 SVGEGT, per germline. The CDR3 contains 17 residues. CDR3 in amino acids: CASSPGQGSPGNQPQHF. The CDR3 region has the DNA TGTGCCAGCAGCCCGGGACAGGGGTCCCCGGGCAATCAGCCCCAGCATTTT.

The chain's CDR3 is CASGLEEGHQPQHF. In DNA, the CDR3 is TGTGCTAGTGGTTTGGAGGAGGGCCATCAGCCCCAGCATTTT. The J gene is TRBJ1-5, the V gene TRBV12-5, with D uncertain. CDR3 length equals 14 residues. The V end was cut by 1 base, the J end by 5 bases, with 9 bases between. From germline, CDR1 is LGHNT and CDR2 FRNRAP.

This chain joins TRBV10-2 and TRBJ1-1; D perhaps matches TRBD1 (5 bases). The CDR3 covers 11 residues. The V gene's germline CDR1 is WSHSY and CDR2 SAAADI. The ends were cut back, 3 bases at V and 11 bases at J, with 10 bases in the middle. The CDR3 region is CASSEGRAAFF. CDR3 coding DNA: TGCGCCAGCAGTGAAGGCAGGGCGGCTTTCTTT.

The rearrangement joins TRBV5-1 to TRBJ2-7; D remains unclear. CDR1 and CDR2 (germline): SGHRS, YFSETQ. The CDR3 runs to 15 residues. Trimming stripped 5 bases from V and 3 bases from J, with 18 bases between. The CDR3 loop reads CASRRTDQTYYEQYF. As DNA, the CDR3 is TGCGCCAGCAGGAGGACGGATCAAACTTACTACGAGCAGTACTTC. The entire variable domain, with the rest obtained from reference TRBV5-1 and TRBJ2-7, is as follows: KAGVTQTPRYLIKTRGQQVTLSCSPISGHRSVSWYQQTPGQGLQFLFEYFSETQRNKGNFPGRFSGRQFSNSRSEMNVSTLELGDSALYLCASRRTDQTYYEQYFGPGTRLTVT.

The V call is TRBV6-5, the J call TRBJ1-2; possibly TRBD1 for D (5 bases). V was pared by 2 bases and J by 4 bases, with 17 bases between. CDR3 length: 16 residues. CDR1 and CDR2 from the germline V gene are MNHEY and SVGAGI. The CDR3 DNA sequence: TGTGCCAGCAGTTACCGACAGCCCGCTAGCGGCTATGGCTACACCTTC. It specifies CASSYRQPASGYGYTF.

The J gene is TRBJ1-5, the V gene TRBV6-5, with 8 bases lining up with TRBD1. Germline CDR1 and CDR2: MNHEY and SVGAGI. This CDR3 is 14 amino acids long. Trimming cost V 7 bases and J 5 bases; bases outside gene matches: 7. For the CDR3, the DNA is TGTGCCAGCACCCCGGGACAGGCCTATCAGCCCCAGCATTTT. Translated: CASTPGQAYQPQHF.

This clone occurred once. CDR3 in amino acids: CASGLESSTDTQYF. The CDR3 coding sequence is TGTGCTAGTGGTCTCGAGAGTAGCACAGATACGCAGTATTTT. The rearrangement uses TRBV12-5 and TRBJ2-3; D ambiguous. This CDR3 has 14 residues. Trimming removed 5 bases at V and 0 bases at J, with 9 bases between. Germline values: CDR1 LGHNT, CDR2 FRNRAP.

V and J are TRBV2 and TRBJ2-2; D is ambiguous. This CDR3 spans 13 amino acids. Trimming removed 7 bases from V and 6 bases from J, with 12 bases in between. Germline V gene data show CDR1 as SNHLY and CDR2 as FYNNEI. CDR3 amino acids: CASTTQWAGELFF. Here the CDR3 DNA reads TGTGCCAGCACTACGCAATGGGCCGGGGAGCTGTTTTTT.

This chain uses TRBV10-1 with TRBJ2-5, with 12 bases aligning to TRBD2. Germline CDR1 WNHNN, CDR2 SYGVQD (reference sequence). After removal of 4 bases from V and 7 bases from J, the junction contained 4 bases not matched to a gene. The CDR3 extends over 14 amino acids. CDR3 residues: CASSGQLAGGTQYF. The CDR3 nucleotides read TGCGCCAGCAGTGGTCAACTAGCGGGGGGGACCCAGTACTTC.

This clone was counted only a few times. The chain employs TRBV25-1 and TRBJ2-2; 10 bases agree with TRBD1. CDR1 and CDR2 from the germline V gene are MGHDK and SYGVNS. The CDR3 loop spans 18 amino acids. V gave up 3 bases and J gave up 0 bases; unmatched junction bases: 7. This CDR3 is CASSDPDRGRPNTGELFF. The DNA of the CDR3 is TGTGCCAGCAGTGACCCCGACAGGGGGCGACCGAACACCGGGGAGCTGTTTTTT. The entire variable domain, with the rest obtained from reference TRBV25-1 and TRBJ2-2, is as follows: EADIYQTPRYLVIGTGKKITLECSQTMGHDKMYWYQQDPGMELHLIHYSYGVNSTEKGDLSSESTVSRIRTEHFPLTLESARPSHTSQYLCASSDPDRGRPNTGELFFGEGSRLTVL.

In DNA, the CDR3 is TGTGCCAGCAGCACCTCGGGACAGTCCTACGAGCAGTACTTC. Protein: CASSTSGQSYEQYF. V is TRBV5-4 and J is TRBJ2-7; 7 bases fit TRBD1. Trimming removed 4 bases from V and 1 base from J; junction bases left unmatched: 5. The CDR3 runs 14 residues. The germline V gene encodes CDR1 SGHNT and CDR2 YYREEE (reference sequence).

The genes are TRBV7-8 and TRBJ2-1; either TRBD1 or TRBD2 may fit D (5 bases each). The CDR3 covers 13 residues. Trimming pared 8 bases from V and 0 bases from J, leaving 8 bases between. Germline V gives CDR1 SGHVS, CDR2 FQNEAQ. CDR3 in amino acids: CASGGTSYNEQFF. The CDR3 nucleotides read TGTGCCAGCGGGGGAACCTCCTACAATGAGCAGTTCTTC.

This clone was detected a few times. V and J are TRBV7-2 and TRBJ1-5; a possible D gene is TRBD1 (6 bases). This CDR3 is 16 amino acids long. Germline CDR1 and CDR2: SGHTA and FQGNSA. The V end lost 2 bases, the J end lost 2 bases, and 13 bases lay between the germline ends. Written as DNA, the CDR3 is TGTGCCAGCAGCTTAAGAGGGGGGGCGGGCAATCAGCCCCAGCATTTT. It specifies CASSLRGGAGNQPQHF.

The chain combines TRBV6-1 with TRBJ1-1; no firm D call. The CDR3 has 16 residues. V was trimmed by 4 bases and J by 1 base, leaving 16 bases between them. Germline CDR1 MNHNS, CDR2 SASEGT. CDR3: CASSVSGRRENTEAFF. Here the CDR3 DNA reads TGTGCCAGCAGTGTTTCCGGCAGGAGGGAGAACACTGAAGCTTTCTTT.

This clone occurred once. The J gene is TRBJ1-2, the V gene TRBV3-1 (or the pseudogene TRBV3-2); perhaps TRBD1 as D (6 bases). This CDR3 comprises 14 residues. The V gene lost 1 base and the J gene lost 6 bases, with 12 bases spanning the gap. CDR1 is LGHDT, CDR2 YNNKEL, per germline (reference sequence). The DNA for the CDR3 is TGTGCCAGCAGCCAAGTAACCGGGGGCAATGGCTACACCTTC. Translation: CASSQVTGGNGYTF.

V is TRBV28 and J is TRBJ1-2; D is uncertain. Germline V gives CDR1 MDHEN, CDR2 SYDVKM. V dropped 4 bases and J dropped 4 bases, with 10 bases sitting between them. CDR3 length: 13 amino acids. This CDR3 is CASSSDMSYGYTF. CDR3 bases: TGTGCCAGCAGTTCCGACATGTCCTATGGCTACACCTTC.

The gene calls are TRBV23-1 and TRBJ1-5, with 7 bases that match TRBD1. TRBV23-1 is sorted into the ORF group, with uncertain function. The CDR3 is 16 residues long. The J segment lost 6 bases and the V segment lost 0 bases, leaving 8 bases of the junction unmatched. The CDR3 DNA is TGCGCCAGCAGTCAATCTTCAGGGGGAATTCGTCAGCCCCAGCATTTT. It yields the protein CASSQSSGGIRQPQHF.

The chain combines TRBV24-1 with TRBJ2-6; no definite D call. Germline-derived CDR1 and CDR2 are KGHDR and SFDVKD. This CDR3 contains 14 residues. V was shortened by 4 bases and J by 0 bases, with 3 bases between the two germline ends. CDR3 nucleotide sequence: TGTGCCACCAGTGAGAGCTCTGGGGCCAACGTCCTGACTTTC. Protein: CATSESSGANVLTF.

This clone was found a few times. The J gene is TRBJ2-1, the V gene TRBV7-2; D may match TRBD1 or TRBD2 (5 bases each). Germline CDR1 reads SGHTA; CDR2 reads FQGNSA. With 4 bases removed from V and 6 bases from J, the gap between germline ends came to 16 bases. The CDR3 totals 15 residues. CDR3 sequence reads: CASSSLTGTGNEQFF. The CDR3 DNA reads TGTGCCAGCAGCTCCCTAACCGGGACCGGCAATGAGCAGTTCTTC.

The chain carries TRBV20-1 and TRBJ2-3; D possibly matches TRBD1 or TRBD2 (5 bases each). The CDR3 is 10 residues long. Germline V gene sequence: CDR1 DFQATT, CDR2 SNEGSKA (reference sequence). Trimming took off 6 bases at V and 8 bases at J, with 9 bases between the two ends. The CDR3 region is CSAQRGTQYF. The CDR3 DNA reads TGCAGTGCGCAGAGGGGTACGCAGTATTTT.

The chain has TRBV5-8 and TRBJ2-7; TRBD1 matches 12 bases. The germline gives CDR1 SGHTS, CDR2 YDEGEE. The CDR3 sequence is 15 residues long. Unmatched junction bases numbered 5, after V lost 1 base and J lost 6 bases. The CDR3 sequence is CASSLRGQGAFEQYF. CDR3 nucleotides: TGTGCCAGCAGCTTGAGGGGACAGGGGGCTTTCGAGCAGTACTTC.